Listed below are T cell receptor beta chains from one sample, sequenced in a study of tumor-infiltrating lymphocytes in primary liver carcinoma. MiXCR, applied by TCRdb to the multiplex PCR reads, yields one record per CDR3 protein. The sample lists about 130,000 distinct CDR3 sequences; around 60% were seen once. Sequenced material: liver tumor tissue from sampling region 3. The receptors here all came from a woman aged 55-69 years with primary liver carcinoma and hepatitis B virus infection. The CDR3 runs from the conserved cysteine through the conserved F or W.

v_gene	j_gene	CDR3aa
TRBV29-1	TRBJ1-2	CSVHDIPNYGYTF
TRBV28	TRBJ2-1	CASSLTIGSPYNEQFF
TRBV10-2	TRBJ1-1	CASSDPAGGTEAFF
TRBV11-2	TRBJ2-1	CASSPLLAGSYNGQFF
TRBV2	TRBJ2-1	CASIRGLAGVEQFF
TRBV29-1	TRBJ1-2	CSVEGRSGGSGGYTF
TRBV28	TRBJ2-5	CASSRPQGRRTQYF
TRBV28	TRBJ1-5	CASRRGRSNQPQHF
TRBV9	TRBJ2-3	CASSVAAESTDTQYF
TRBV11-2	TRBJ2-1	CAGSLERTNNEEFF
TRBV5-1	TRBJ1-4	CASSLGGKKKLFF
TRBV29-1	TRBJ2-3	CSVEDFRPPGTDTQYF
TRBV4-2	TRBJ2-5	CASSQTGTRNVPEIQCF
TRBV19	TRBJ2-3	CASSGTSGSTDTQYF
TRBV11-2	TRBJ2-7	CASSLASAWTEHYF
TRBV5-1	TRBJ2-3	CASRLVAGAGDTQYF
TRBV12-3/TRBV12-4	TRBJ1-3	CASSLWGARNTIYF
TRBV29-1	TRBJ1-1	CNIEDGNTEAFF
TRBV11-2	TRBJ2-6	CASSPGRFRTGSGANVLTF
TRBV6-5	TRBJ1-2	CASSQKPRGPGYGYTF
TRBV6-5	TRBJ1-1	CASRRLAEASF
TRBV5-1	TRBJ2-5	CASSSDGWGTQYF
TRBV7-9	TRBJ2-1	CASSSAFGLAGFYNEQFF
TRBV12-5	TRBJ2-1	CASGLPARKEQFF
TRBV7-9	TRBJ1-6	CAGSGGDGYNSPLHF
TRBV29-1	TRBJ2-3	CSVETLRQGGNTDTQYF
TRBV29-1	TRBJ2-7	CNVAGAAATYEQYF
TRBV11-2	TRBJ2-6	CASSSVLAPTFGANVLTF
TRBV7-2	TRBJ2-3	CASSLGRGPIDTQYF
TRBV11-2	TRBJ2-5	CASGRGSGRGQTQYF
TRBV4-1	TRBJ1-3	CASSQDPGTSSGNTIYF
TRBV7-8	TRBJ2-3	CASSRLLAGSTDTQYF
TRBV15	TRBJ1-5	CATSRDGSIAGNQPQHF
TRBV11-2	TRBJ2-1	CASSLRPGTDTYNEQFF
TRBV11-2	TRBJ2-5	CTNSYSRGSGRETQYF
TRBV6-5	TRBJ1-1	CASRSGQGGLRTEAFF
TRBV6-1	TRBJ1-1	CASALNMNTEAFF
TRBV4-2	TRBJ2-4	CASSQLSRTASKNIQYF